These 3 T cell receptor beta chains originate from one sample sequenced in a study of cytomegalovirus exposure and HLA in healthy donors. In the PCR, 60 Vbeta and 13 Jbeta primers were used. Clones were sequenced by immunoSEQ multiplex PCR, and TCRdb holds only the in-frame ones, with some missing. The sample has 250,000 or so clones, 70% to 90% seen once; the top ten hold around 1.4%. The sequenced sample was PBMCs. The receptors were gathered from a human donor in good health.

The genes are TRBV5-1 and TRBJ2-3; the D gene is possibly TRBD2 (6 bases). Germline CDR1 SGHRS, CDR2 YFSETQ. The CDR3 runs 13 residues. Trimming shortened V by 0 bases and J by 7 bases, and 9 bases separated the two germline ends. For the CDR3, the DNA is TGCGCCAGCAGCTTGGCGGGGGACCATACGCAGTATTTT. Translating gives CASSLAGDHTQYF.

V is TRBV15 and J is TRBJ2-3; D might be TRBD2 (5 bases). The CDR3 loop spans 15 amino acids. Between the trimmed V and J ends, which lost 4 bases and 0 bases, there was a span of 11 bases. From germline, CDR1 is LNHNV and CDR2 YYDKDF (reference sequence). The CDR3: CATSKRLVSTDTQYF. CDR3 bases: TGTGCCACCAGCAAGCGGCTAGTGAGCACAGATACGCAGTATTTT.

V is TRBV29-1 and J is TRBJ2-2, with 7 bases identical to TRBD2. This CDR3 has 18 amino acids. CDR1 is SQVTM and CDR2 is ANQGSEA in the germline V gene. V lost 3 bases to trimming and J lost 0 bases; unmatched junction nucleotides: 13. CDR3 bases: TGCAGCGTTGACATAGGACTAGAGGTCCCCCCGAACACCGGGGAGCTGTTTTTT. Amino acid sequence: CSVDIGLEVPPNTGELFF.